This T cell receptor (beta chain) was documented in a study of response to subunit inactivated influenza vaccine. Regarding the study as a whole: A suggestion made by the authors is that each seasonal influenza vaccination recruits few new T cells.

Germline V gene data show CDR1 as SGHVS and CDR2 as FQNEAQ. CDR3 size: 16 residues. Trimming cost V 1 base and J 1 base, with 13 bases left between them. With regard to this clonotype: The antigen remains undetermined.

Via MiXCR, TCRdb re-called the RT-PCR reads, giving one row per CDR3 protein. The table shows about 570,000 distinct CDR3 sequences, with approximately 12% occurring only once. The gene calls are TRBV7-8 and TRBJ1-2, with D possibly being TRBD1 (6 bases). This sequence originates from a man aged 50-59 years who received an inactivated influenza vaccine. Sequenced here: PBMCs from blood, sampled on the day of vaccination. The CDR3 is CASSLDRAGYNYGYTF. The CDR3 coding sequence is TGTGCCAGCAGCTTAGACAGGGCTGGGTATAACTATGGCTACACCTTC.